The 28 T cell receptor beta chains presented below share a single source sample, sequenced in a study of T cell changes during pregnancy in multiple sclerosis. Clones were sequenced by immunoSEQ multiplex PCR, and TCRdb holds only the in-frame ones, with some missing. The sample gives 50,000 to 65,000 clones, over 85% of which show up once; 2.5% to 4% is in the top ten. The material was CD8+ T cells from peripheral blood mononuclear cells, obtained in the second trimester of pregnancy. These receptor sequences come from a female donor with multiple sclerosis, enrolled in a pregnancy study.

The V and J genes are TRBV7-9 and TRBJ2-1; D remains ambiguous. CDR3 size: 15 residues. Germline assignment: CDR1 SEHNR and CDR2 FQNEAQ (reference sequence). The V and J ends lost 6 bases and 5 bases respectively, with 17 bases between them. The CDR3 DNA reads TGTGCCAGCAGTTCCGAGAGCGTCCTCCACAATGAGCAGTTCTTC. Its translation is CASSSESVLHNEQFF.

The chain is built from TRBV6-1 and TRBJ2-2, with a possible D match to TRBD2 (6 bases). Trimming removed 3 bases at V and 4 bases at J, with 9 bases between. This CDR3 is 14 amino acids long. The germline V gene has CDR1 MNHNS and CDR2 SASEGT. CDR3: CASSEGLSTGELFF. CDR3 sequence (DNA): TGTGCCAGCAGTGAGGGACTGAGCACCGGGGAGCTGTTTTTT.

Only a few counts were recorded for this clone. This chain uses TRBV5-4 with TRBJ1-2; D remains unclear. The CDR3 has 11 amino acids. Trimming shortened V by 5 bases and J by 11 bases, and 13 bases separated the two germline ends. Germline V CDR1 and CDR2: SGHNT, YYREEE (reference sequence). In DNA form, the CDR3 reads TGTGCCAGCAGACTGGGCAGCTCATACACCTTC. As protein: CASRLGSSYTF.

J is TRBJ2-7 and V is TRBV11-2; D unclear. The CDR3 extends over 15 amino acids. V was pared by 2 bases and J by 3 bases, with 14 bases between. The germline V gene has CDR1 SGHAT and CDR2 FQNNGV. In nucleotides, the CDR3 is TGTGCCAGCAGCTTAAGCGACTGGCGGAACTACGAGCAGTACTTC. Encoded protein: CASSLSDWRNYEQYF.

This clone has more than one count but fewer than ten. The chain is built from TRBV7-9 and TRBJ1-2; no clear D. With 5 bases removed from V and 5 bases from J, the gap between germline ends came to 15 bases. The CDR3 sequence is 14 residues long. Germline V gene sequence: CDR1 SEHNR, CDR2 FQNEAQ (reference sequence). DNA of the CDR3: TGTGCCAGCAGCCCCGATGGTGACTTATATGGCTACACCTTC. This sequence encodes CASSPDGDLYGYTF.

V is TRBV9 and J is TRBJ1-4; D is unresolved. V was cut by 7 bases and J by 0 bases, with 7 bases left in between. This CDR3 has 13 residues. The V gene's germline CDR1 is SGDLS and CDR2 YYNGEE. The CDR3 coding sequence is TGTGCCAGCTCGGGTTCAACTAATGAAAAACTGTTTTTT. This encodes CASSGSTNEKLFF. The whole variable domain, filled in from reference TRBV9 and TRBJ1-4, reads DSGVTQTPKHLITATGQRVTLRCSPRSGDLSVYWYQQSLDQGLQFLIQYYNGEERAKGNILERFSAQQFPDLHSELNLSSLELGDSALYFCASSGSTNEKLFFGSGTQLSVL.

V usage is TRBV6-1 and J usage is TRBJ2-5, with 10 bases that match TRBD1. Germline values: CDR1 MNHNS, CDR2 SASEGT. The V and J ends lost 0 bases and 4 bases, in that order; junction bases with no gene match: 11. This CDR3 is built from 18 residues. The CDR3 sequence is CASSEARDRGRVGETQYF. CDR3 DNA sequence: TGTGCCAGCAGTGAAGCACGAGACAGGGGGCGAGTGGGAGAGACCCAGTACTTC.

The chain combines TRBV19 with TRBJ1-5, with 8 bases aligning to TRBD1. Germline V gene data show CDR1 as LNHDA and CDR2 as SQIVND (reference sequence). Trimming removed 5 bases from V and 2 bases from J; junction bases left unmatched: 11. The CDR3 length is 17 residues. CDR3 protein: CASSSGQGIIGNQPQHF. The DNA for the CDR3 is TGTGCCAGTAGTTCTGGACAGGGTATCATCGGCAATCAGCCCCAGCATTTT.

The chain is built from TRBV27 and TRBJ2-2; perhaps TRBD2 as D (6 bases). This CDR3 has 16 residues. Germline V gives CDR1 MNHEY, CDR2 SMNVEV (reference sequence). V was pared by 3 bases and J by 2 bases, with 13 bases between. Written as DNA, the CDR3 is TGTGCCAGCAGTTTTGTTGCGGGGCCAAACACCGGGGAGCTGTTTTTT. Translation gives CASSFVAGPNTGELFF.

This rearrangement joins TRBV19 to TRBJ2-5; 8 positions match TRBD2. Per the germline V gene, CDR1 is LNHDA and CDR2 is SQIVND (reference sequence). V lost 8 bases, J lost 1 base, and 9 bases stayed unmatched. The CDR3 is made up of 15 amino acids. The CDR3 sequence is CASGWGGGFQETQYF. In DNA form, the CDR3 reads TGTGCCAGTGGATGGGGCGGGGGGTTCCAAGAGACCCAGTACTTC.

V usage is TRBV27 and J usage is TRBJ2-1; D not resolved. CDR1 is MNHEY, CDR2 SMNVEV, per germline (reference sequence). V was shortened by 2 bases and J by 5 bases, with 7 bases between the two germline ends. The length of the CDR3 is 13 residues. This chain's CDR3 is CASSLGPHNEQFF. In DNA, the CDR3 is TGTGCCAGCAGTTTAGGGCCGCACAATGAGCAGTTCTTC.

The chain has TRBV5-4 and TRBJ2-1; tentative D call: TRBD2 (5 bases). Germline V CDR1 and CDR2: SGHNT, YYREEE (reference sequence). The V end lost 1 base, the J end lost 2 bases, and 13 bases lay between the germline ends. The CDR3 is 16 amino acids. As DNA, the CDR3 is TGTGCCAGCAGCTTGCGGTCGGGAAGCCCCTACAATGAGCAGTTCTTC. Residues: CASSLRSGSPYNEQFF.

The chain is built from TRBV29-1 and TRBJ2-2, with 9 bases aligning to TRBD2. Trimming cost V 0 bases and J 4 bases; bases outside gene matches: 6. Germline CDR1 and CDR2: SQVTM and ANQGSEA. The CDR3 covers 16 residues. The CDR3 bases are TGCAGCGTTGAAGATGGCGGGAGGGCCAGCACCGGGGAGCTGTTTTTT. This encodes CSVEDGGRASTGELFF.

Here the CDR3 DNA reads TGTGCCAGCAGTGAAGAGTCTGGGGGACAGGCGAACACCGGGGAGCTGTTTTTT. It translates to CASSEESGGQANTGELFF. This chain links TRBV2 with TRBJ2-2, with TRBD1 matching 8 bases. Germline-derived CDR1 and CDR2 are SNHLY and FYNNEI. The trim removed 1 base at V and 0 bases at J, leaving 7 bases unmatched. The CDR3 consists of 18 residues.

The rearrangement joins TRBV4-1 to TRBJ2-3; perhaps TRBD1 as D (6 bases). Germline V CDR1 and CDR2: MGHRA, YSYEKL. The CDR3 sequence is 16 residues long. V was shortened by 5 bases and J by 5 bases, with 20 bases between the two germline ends. In DNA form, the CDR3 reads TGCGCCAGCAGCGCCCGGGACACATCGAAGGGAGATACGCAGTATTTT. This sequence encodes CASSARDTSKGDTQYF.

The genes are TRBV27 and TRBJ1-1; 8 bases align to TRBD1. V shed 6 bases and J 3 bases; nucleotides not matched to a gene: 6. CDR3 length: 14 residues. Germline assignment: CDR1 MNHEY and CDR2 SMNVEV (reference sequence). The CDR3 protein is CASRIRTGHTEAFF. The CDR3 coding sequence is TGTGCCAGCAGAATAAGGACAGGGCACACTGAAGCTTTCTTT.

J is TRBJ2-2 and V is TRBV19, with 9 nucleotides matching TRBD2. The germline V gene has CDR1 LNHDA and CDR2 SQIVND (reference sequence). CDR3 length: 16 amino acids. Unmatched junction bases numbered 9, after V lost 5 bases and J lost 5 bases. The CDR3: CASSWGVAGATGELFF. The CDR3 DNA is TGTGCCAGTAGTTGGGGGGTAGCGGGAGCAACCGGGGAGCTGTTTTTT.

The chain has TRBV6-5 and TRBJ2-2; tentative D call: TRBD1 (6 bases). This CDR3 has 14 amino acids. V was pared by 0 bases and J by 6 bases, with 8 bases between. The germline V gene has CDR1 MNHEY and CDR2 SVGAGI. The CDR3 nucleotides read TGTGCCAGCAGTTACTCAACAGGGCCCGGGGAGCTGTTTTTT. This encodes CASSYSTGPGELFF.

The chain uses TRBV7-9 and TRBJ2-7, with D perhaps matching TRBD2 (6 bases). V was trimmed by 3 bases and J by 6 bases, leaving 9 bases between them. This CDR3 spans 12 amino acids. From germline, CDR1 is SEHNR and CDR2 FQNEAQ (reference sequence). The CDR3 nucleotides read TGTGCCAGCAGCTTGGGGGGTTCCGAGCAGTACTTC. It is translated as CASSLGGSEQYF.

The chain couples TRBV12-5 to TRBJ2-7, with a weak D call TRBD2 (6 bases). Trimming took off 6 bases at V and 1 base at J, with 16 bases between the two ends. Per germline, CDR1 LGHNT and CDR2 FRNRAP. This CDR3 region has 15 residues. The CDR3 DNA sequence: TGTGCTAGTGGCCATGGGGGGACCCCTTCCTACGAGCAGTACTTC. It yields the protein CASGHGGTPSYEQYF. Full variable domain (rest looked up from reference TRBV12-5 and TRBJ2-7): DARVTQTPRHKVTEMGQEVTMRCQPILGHNTVFWYRQTMMQGLELLAYFRNRAPLDDSGMPKDRFSAEMPDATLATLKIQPSEPRDSAVYFCASGHGGTPSYEQYFGPGTRLTVT.

The chain links TRBV7-6 to TRBJ2-1; perhaps TRBD2 as D (6 bases). Trimming pared 1 base from V and 8 bases from J, leaving 21 bases between. The germline V gene has CDR1 SGHVS and CDR2 FNYEAQ. The CDR3 has 17 residues. The DNA of the CDR3 is TGTGCCAGCAGCTTAGTATTAGGGCGGGGTGGTAGGGATGAGCAGTTCTTC. Protein: CASSLVLGRGGRDEQFF.

The V call is TRBV5-1, the J call TRBJ2-5; D possibly corresponds to TRBD1 (5 bases). Germline CDR1 SGHRS, CDR2 YFSETQ. Trimming removed 2 bases from V and 4 bases from J, with 6 bases in between. The CDR3 covers 12 residues. CDR3 loop: CASSLRGETQYF. The DNA for the CDR3 is TGCGCCAGCAGCTTAAGGGGAGAGACCCAGTACTTC.

This chain connects TRBV27 to TRBJ2-4; D might be TRBD1 (6 bases). The V end lost 8 bases, the J end lost 1 base, and 21 bases lay between the germline ends. CDR3 size: 17 residues. Germline CDR1 and CDR2: MNHEY and SMNVEV (reference sequence). CDR3: CASGSTLQGGAKNIQYF. The DNA for the CDR3 is TGTGCCAGCGGATCCACACTACAGGGTGGGGCCAAAAACATTCAGTACTTC.

The rearrangement uses TRBV7-3 and TRBJ2-1; 8 bases are a match to TRBD2. The CDR3 is 14 residues long. Trimming cost V 5 bases and J 6 bases; bases outside gene matches: 6. Germline V gene lookup returns CDR1 SGHTA and CDR2 FQGTGA. In DNA form, the CDR3 reads TGTGCCAGCAGCGTAAGCGGGAGAGTCAATGAGCAGTTCTTC. It encodes CASSVSGRVNEQFF.

The V gene is TRBV28, the J gene TRBJ1-1, with D possibly matching TRBD1 (5 bases). CDR3 length: 15 amino acids. Germline V gene data show CDR1 as MDHEN and CDR2 as SYDVKM. V was clipped by 3 bases and J by 2 bases, with 13 bases between them. The CDR3 loop is CASSFKRGLNTEAFF. The DNA for the CDR3 is TGTGCCAGCAGTTTTAAGCGGGGACTTAACACTGAAGCTTTCTTT.

This chain joins TRBV4-1 and TRBJ1-4; D may be TRBD1 (5 bases). The CDR3 contains 15 residues. Per the germline V gene, CDR1 is MGHRA and CDR2 is YSYEKL. The V gene lost 4 bases and the J gene lost 7 bases, with 16 bases spanning the gap. CDR3 bases: TGCGCCAGCAGCCGGACATGGGGGGAAGGTGAAAAACTGTTTTTT. It is translated as CASSRTWGEGEKLFF.

V and J are TRBV19 and TRBJ1-1; unclear D gene. Trimming pared 4 bases from V and 0 bases from J, leaving 12 bases between. The CDR3 is made up of 15 amino acids. Germline CDR1 is LNHDA and CDR2 is SQIVND (reference sequence). This CDR3 is CASSTPTDLNTEAFF. The CDR3, as DNA: TGTGCCAGTAGTACTCCGACGGACTTGAACACTGAAGCTTTCTTT.

The rearrangement joins TRBV10-3 to TRBJ1-5; weak D call: TRBD1 (5 bases). The V gene's germline CDR1 is ENHRY and CDR2 SYGVKD. This CDR3 is built from 17 residues. Trimming shortened V by 4 bases and J by 2 bases, and 18 bases separated the two germline ends. The CDR3 is CAISASVPEGGNQPQHF. The CDR3 bases are TGTGCCATCAGTGCCTCTGTGCCGGAAGGGGGCAATCAGCCCCAGCATTTT.